Listed here are 19 T cell receptor beta chains from one sample, sequenced in a study of CD8 T cells in Susac syndrome. It was with random hexamers that 0.5 to 1 ug RNA was reverse transcribed. Each CDR3 protein is one row after TCRdb ran MiXCR on the immunoSEQ multiplex PCR reads. The data show 160,000 or so distinct CDR3 sequences, around 94% seen once. The sequencing sample was made of CD4+ T cells from PBMCs. These receptor sequences come from a human donor with multiple sclerosis.

The chain recombines TRBV30 with TRBJ2-7, with 8 bases identical to TRBD1. The junction had 2 bases not matched to a gene; V was cut back by 1 base and J by 0 bases. The CDR3 is 14 amino acids. CDR1 and CDR2 from the germline V gene are GTSNPN and SVGIG (reference sequence). The CDR3 bases are TGTGCCTGGAGTGACAGGGGGAGCTCCTACGAGCAGTACTTC. Its protein product is CAWSDRGSSYEQYF. Supplemented by reference TRBV30 and TRBJ2-7, the full variable domain reads SQTIHQWPATLVQPVGSPLSLECTVEGTSNPNLYWYRQAAGRGLQLLFYSVGIGQISSEVPQNLSASRPQDRQFILSSKKLLLSDSGFYLCAWSDRGSSYEQYFGPGTRLTVT.

This sequence joins TRBV3-1 and TRBJ2-1; D gene unclear. Germline V lookup: CDR1 LGHDT, CDR2 YNNKEL (reference sequence). With 6 bases removed from V and 0 bases from J, the gap between germline ends came to 12 bases. The CDR3 is 15 residues long. The CDR3 nucleotides read TGTGCCAGCAGTTCGACTGAAGTCTCCTACAATGAGCAGTTCTTC. Translating it yields CASSSTEVSYNEQFF.

This clonotype was seen a handful of times. V is TRBV4-2 and J is TRBJ1-2; tentative D call: TRBD1 (6 bases). The CDR3 spans 15 residues. Trimming left V 4 bases short and J 1 base short, with 13 bases between. CDR1 and CDR2 (germline): LGHNA, YNFKEQ. CDR3 DNA: TGTGCCAGCAGCCGGGGTCTAGGGGGTAACTATGGCTACACCTTC. This sequence encodes CASSRGLGGNYGYTF.

The chain has TRBV18 and TRBJ1-5; possibly TRBD1 for D (5 bases). This CDR3 is 15 amino acids long. V dropped 3 bases and J dropped 3 bases, with 12 bases sitting between them. Looked up from germline, CDR1 is KGHSH and CDR2 is LQKENI. CDR3 bases: TGTGCCAGCTCACCGAGTGGGACCCCCAATCAGCCCCAGCATTTT. This encodes CASSPSGTPNQPQHF.

This clonotype was seen only once. The chain couples TRBV20-1 to TRBJ1-5; D might be TRBD1 (5 bases). The CDR3 consists of 13 residues. Germline-derived CDR1 and CDR2 are DFQATT and SNEGSKA (reference sequence). V lost 1 base and J 7 bases, leaving 11 bases between the germline ends. The CDR3 loop is CSARAGLSQPQHF. As DNA, the CDR3 is TGCAGTGCTAGAGCAGGGCTATCGCAGCCCCAGCATTTT.

In its sample, this clonotype was seen once. This is likely a read error, given that the CDR3 carries no conserved phenylalanine or tryptophan at its end. In nucleotides, the CDR3 is TGTGCCAGCGGACAGGGGAGAGAGGCCAACGTCCTGACTTCC. This translates into CASGQGREANVLTS. The chain carries TRBV2 and TRBJ2-6; the match to TRBD1 covers 9 bases. Per the germline V gene, CDR1 is SNHLY and CDR2 is FYNNEI. This CDR3 is built from 14 residues. The V segment lost 8 bases and the J segment 6 bases; nucleotides outside the gene matches: 5.

V and J are TRBV7-2 and TRBJ2-1; D is uncertain. V was trimmed by 5 bases and J by 0 bases, leaving 5 bases between them. The CDR3 runs to 13 residues. Looked up from germline, CDR1 is SGHTA and CDR2 is FQGNSA. Written as DNA, the CDR3 is TGTGCCAGCAGCATTGACTCCTACAATGAGCAGTTCTTC. Translated: CASSIDSYNEQFF. Complete variable domain (other parts from reference TRBV7-2 and TRBJ2-1): GAGVSQSPSNKVTEKGKDVELRCDPISGHTALYWYRQSLGQGLEFLIYFQGNSAPDKSGLPSDRFSAERTGGSVSTLTIQRTQQEDSAVYLCASSIDSYNEQFFGPGTRLTVL.

V usage is TRBV5-1 and J usage is TRBJ2-4; D gene uncertain. Germline loops: CDR1 SGHRS, CDR2 YFSETQ. The germline V and J ends were trimmed by 4 bases and 1 base, with 9 bases remaining between them. This CDR3 contains 14 residues. Here the CDR3 reads CASSADNAKNIQYF. The DNA for the CDR3 is TGCGCCAGCAGCGCCGACAATGCCAAAAACATTCAGTACTTC.

The rearrangement links TRBV3-1 to TRBJ2-3, with D possibly called TRBD1 or TRBD2 (5 bases each). Germline V gene lookup returns CDR1 LGHDT and CDR2 YNNKEL (reference sequence). The V and J ends lost 2 bases and 2 bases respectively, with 11 bases between them. The CDR3 consists of 15 residues. CDR3 protein: CASSQIGGATDTQYF. CDR3 coding DNA: TGTGCCAGCAGCCAAATTGGGGGTGCCACAGATACGCAGTATTTT.

This chain links TRBV12-3 or TRBV12-4 with TRBJ2-7; D perhaps matches TRBD2 (6 bases). V lost 3 bases, J lost 0 bases, and 9 bases lay in between. The CDR3 totals 14 residues. The CDR3 region has the DNA TGTGCCAGCAGTTTGAGGGACTTCTCCTACGAGCAGTACTTC. Translating it yields CASSLRDFSYEQYF.

This chain joins TRBV9 and TRBJ1-1; TRBD1 aligns across 7 bases. V lost 4 bases and J lost 13; bases outside the gene matches: 19. This CDR3 comprises 15 residues. Germline values: CDR1 SGDLS, CDR2 YYNGEE. CDR3 sequence: CASSCEQGGALKLFF. CDR3 bases: TGTGCCAGCAGCTGTGAGCAGGGGGGGGCACTGAAGCTTTTCTTT.

The chain joins TRBV9 to TRBJ2-1; D is uncertain. The J call is doubtful: the DNA matches TRBJ2-7 better. The CDR3 length is 16 residues. Germline lookup yields CDR1 SGDLS and CDR2 YYNGEE. The CDR3 nucleotides read TGTGCCAGCAGCGCCCAAATGTCCTCAACTCGCTACGAGCAGTACTTC. Residues: CASSAQMSSTRYEQYF.

The V call is TRBV27, the J call TRBJ2-2; 15 nucleotides line up with TRBD2. CDR1 and CDR2 from the germline V gene are MNHEY and SMNVEV (reference sequence). With V trimmed by 5 bases and J by 4 bases, 17 bases remained unmatched. The CDR3 contains 21 residues. The CDR3 bases are TGTGCCAGCAGTCCATACTTCAGGACTAGCGGGGGGGGAGGAGGCACCGGGGAGCTGTTTTTT. Translated: CASSPYFRTSGGGGGTGELFF.

The chain is built from TRBV7-9 and TRBJ2-7; 10 bases line up with TRBD1. V dropped 5 bases and J dropped 4; count of bases not matched to a gene: 8. CDR1 and CDR2 (germline): SEHNR, FQNEAQ (reference sequence). The CDR3 consists of 15 residues. CDR3 residues: CASSPDRGRAYEQYF. For the CDR3, the DNA is TGTGCCAGCAGCCCTGACAGGGGGCGGGCGTACGAGCAGTACTTC. The whole variable domain, filled in from reference TRBV7-9 and TRBJ2-7, reads DTGVSQNPRHKITKRGQNVTFRCDPISEHNRLYWYRQTLGQGPEFLTYFQNEAQLEKSRLLSDRFSAERPKGSFSTLEIQRTEQGDSAMYLCASSPDRGRAYEQYFGPGTRLTVT.

The gene calls are TRBV5-1 and TRBJ2-5; a possible D gene is TRBD1 (6 bases). Germline CDR1 SGHRS, CDR2 YFSETQ. Trimming left V 0 bases short and J 5 bases short, with 11 bases between. CDR3 size: 14 residues. Here the CDR3 DNA reads TGCGCCAGCAGCTTGGATGGGGGCCGGGAGACCCAGTACTTC. It is translated as CASSLDGGRETQYF.

The chain uses TRBV2 and TRBJ1-5; D is undetermined. Looked up from germline, CDR1 is SNHLY and CDR2 is FYNNEI. The CDR3 totals 12 residues. Trimming pared 11 bases from V and 0 bases from J, leaving 8 bases between. In DNA, the CDR3 is TGTGCCTCCGCGGCTAGCAATCAGCCCCAGCATTTT. Amino acid sequence: CASAASNQPQHF.

The genes are TRBV20-1 and TRBJ2-1, with TRBD2 matching 10 bases. V was pared by 5 bases and J by 8 bases, with 6 bases of the junction left unmatched. CDR3 length: 13 amino acids. Germline V gene sequence: CDR1 DFQATT, CDR2 SNEGSKA (reference sequence). CDR3 sequence reads: CSAYLAGVDEQFF. The CDR3 coding sequence is TGCAGTGCTTACCTAGCGGGAGTCGATGAGCAGTTCTTC.

V gene TRBV30 combines with J gene TRBJ2-7; no definite D call. The CDR3 covers 15 residues. Germline CDR1 GTSNPN, CDR2 SVGIG (reference sequence). Trimming removed 0 bases from V and 6 bases from J, with 18 bases in between. The CDR3 is CAWSVRYRLAAEQYF. The CDR3 DNA reads as TGTGCCTGGAGTGTACGATACCGCCTGGCCGCCGAGCAGTACTTC.

This rearrangement joins TRBV9 to TRBJ2-5, with 9 bases lining up with TRBD2. Germline-derived CDR1 and CDR2 are SGDLS and YYNGEE. The CDR3 consists of 16 residues. V shed 4 bases, J shed 8 bases, and the junction held 15 bases outside the gene matches. The CDR3 is CASSPIGGAAGGTQYF. Here the CDR3 DNA reads TGTGCCAGCAGCCCCATTGGGGGGGCAGCGGGAGGAACCCAGTACTTC.